Sequencing of this TCR beta chain was carried out in a study of metastatic and nonmetastatic thyroid tumors. About the study: Both malignant and benign thyroid patients supplied peripheral blood and tumor or nodule tissue samples, across which the repertoires of these patients were then compared.

Study results and caveats: Significantly greater TCR beta diversity was reportedly found in malignant thyroid tumors than in benign nodules (in blood and tumor).

Thyroid surgery was performed in patients who had received no treatment beforehand. This clone was seen many times. As yet, its antigen is unknown. As handled by the study authors: The study took CDR3 differences across clinicopathological groups and made a distant-metastasis classifier for papillary thyroid cancer from them. With MiXCR, TCRdb reprocessed the PCR reads. TCRdb assigned the V and J calls; the authors' analysis was not used. This sample carries roughly 70,000 clones, less than 20% of them seen once, and the ten largest clones take roughly 13%. The sequence was collected from a female donor with papillary thyroid cancer or a benign thyroid nodule (not recorded which). Some clones in this sample may be carry-over from other donors' samples. Sequencing input: blood.

The DNA of the CDR3 is TGTGCCAGTAGTATCGCATCACCCTACGAGCAGTACTTC. It translates to CASSIASPYEQYF. The chain is built from TRBV19 and TRBJ2-7; D is uncertain. V was shortened by 3 bases and J by 2 bases, with 8 bases between the two germline ends. Germline CDR1 is LNHDA and CDR2 is SQIVND (reference sequence). The CDR3 has 13 amino acids.